A selection of T cell receptor beta chains follows, all from one sample in a study of T-cell memory formation after mild COVID-19. Using its own MiXCR run on the 5' RACE reads, TCRdb lists one record per CDR3 protein. The data hold around 300,000 distinct CDR3 sequences, with roughly 13% observed a single time. Sequenced: PBMCs or a T cell subset sorted from them (not recorded which). All receptors derive from a man aged 18 to 35 who had mild COVID-19 (a few samples of this study predate the infection). Cell type and time point are not known. Each CDR3 is given with its conserved first and last residue. D genes are given only for firm matches. Size values are once, few and many counts, or a class for expanded clones, and some rows have none.

NA	TRBV18	few	TRBJ1-1	CASSGGENTEAFF	TGTGCCAGCTCGGGGGGAGAGAACACTGAAGCTTTCTTT
NA	TRBV29-1	NA	TRBJ1-2	CSVEDRGDYGYTF	TGCAGCGTTGAAGACCGGGGGGACTATGGCTACACCTTC
NA	TRBV5-1	few	TRBJ1-1	CASSLGQDYTEAFF	TGCGCCAGCAGCTTGGGGCAGGATTACACTGAAGCTTTCTTT
NA	TRBV18	once	TRBJ2-5	CASSPSVQATETQYF	TGTGCCAGCTCACCAAGCGTACAGGCGACGGAGACCCAGTACTTC
TRBD1	TRBV3-1	few	TRBJ1-1	CASSHLDRGNTEAFF	TGTGCCAGCAGCCATCTGGACAGGGGGAACACTGAAGCTTTCTTT
NA	TRBV5-1	NA	TRBJ1-1	CASSLAGGLFEAFF	TGCGCCAGCAGCTTGGCCGGGGGCCTCTTTGAAGCTTTCTTT
TRBD1	TRBV11-2	NA	TRBJ1-4	CASSLGQGGLTNEKLFF	TGTGCCAGCAGCTTAGGACAGGGGGGGTTGACTAATGAAAAACTGTTTTTT
NA	TRBV9	NA	TRBJ2-3	CASSAGDYSVDTQYF	TGTGCCAGCAGCGCGGGCGACTACTCGGTAGATACGCAGTATTTT
NA	TRBV5-1	NA	TRBJ1-6	CASKTSGSYNSPLHF	TGCGCCAGCAAAACCAGCGGCTCCTATAATTCACCCCTCCACTTT
TRBD1	TRBV29-1	few	TRBJ2-7	CSVPGTGAYEQYF	TGCAGCGTTCCCGGGACAGGGGCCTACGAGCAGTACTTC
TRBD1	TRBV5-1	few	TRBJ1-3	CASSLSTGAGNTIYF	TGCGCCAGCAGCTTGTCCACAGGGGCTGGAAACACCATATATTTT
NA	TRBV7-2	NA	TRBJ1-2	CASRGAGGGYTF	TGTGCCAGCAGAGGCGCGGGGGGCGGCTACACCTTC
TRBD2	TRBV19	NA	TRBJ2-1	CASTDPGTSGGLHEQFF	TGTGCCAGTACCGACCCCGGGACTAGCGGGGGTCTACATGAGCAGTTCTTC
NA	TRBV7-2	few	TRBJ2-5	CASSLDSETQYF	TGTGCCAGCAGCTTAGATTCAGAGACCCAGTACTTC
TRBD1	TRBV6-4	many	TRBJ1-2	CASSDSPGQGAESYTF	TGTGCCAGCAGTGACTCCCCCGGGCAGGGGGCAGAGAGCTACACCTTC
TRBD1	TRBV12-3/TRBV12-4	many	TRBJ2-7	CASSQTGQGYGQYF	TGTGCCAGCAGCCAAACGGGACAGGGATACGGGCAGTACTTC
NA	TRBV6-1	many	TRBJ2-5	CASSSGFQETQYF	TGTGCCAGCAGTTCGGGCTTTCAAGAGACCCAGTACTTC
NA	TRBV15	few	TRBJ2-1	CATSREGEQFF	TGTGCCACCAGCAGAGAGGGTGAGCAGTTCTTC
NA	TRBV9	few	TRBJ2-3	CASSVRPGEDTQYF	TGTGCCAGCAGCGTAAGGCCAGGAGAGGATACGCAGTATTTT
TRBD2	TRBV5-1	NA	TRBJ2-1	CASRVTGLAYNEQFF	TGCGCCAGCAGGGTGACGGGACTAGCCTACAATGAGCAGTTCTTC
NA	TRBV29-1	many	TRBJ1-2	CSVAGEGYGYTF	TGCAGCGTTGCAGGGGAGGGATATGGCTACACCTTC
TRBD2	TRBV3-1	NA	TRBJ2-2	CASSQGPSGGGTGELFF	TGTGCCAGCAGCCAAGGACCCAGCGGGGGGGGGACCGGGGAGCTGTTTTTT
TRBD1	TRBV7-3	once	TRBJ2-2	CASSSTGAEGGELFF	TGTGCCAGCAGCTCGACAGGGGCCGAAGGCGGGGAGCTGTTTTTT
TRBD1	TRBV20-1	NA	TRBJ2-3	CSAFYRGTSPSTDTQYF	TGCAGTGCTTTCTACAGGGGGACTTCCCCTAGCACAGATACGCAGTATTTT
TRBD1	TRBV5-1	few	TRBJ2-7	CASSVTGDYEQYF	TGCGCCAGCAGCGTAACAGGGGACTACGAGCAGTACTTC
NA	TRBV12-3/TRBV12-4	NA	TRBJ2-1	CASSFIPGLASGEQFF	TGTGCCAGCAGTTTCATCCCCGGGCTAGCTTCGGGTGAGCAGTTCTTC
TRBD1	TRBV20-1	few	TRBJ2-7	CSAPQQGAGRQLEQYF	TGCAGTGCTCCGCAACAGGGGGCCGGTCGCCAGCTCGAGCAGTACTTC
TRBD1	TRBV7-2	few	TRBJ2-1	CASSFDRGANEQFF	TGTGCCAGCAGCTTTGACAGGGGGGCGAATGAGCAGTTCTTC
NA	TRBV6-6	NA	TRBJ1-1	CASSYTGKEEAFF	TGTGCCAGCAGTTACACAGGGAAGGAGGAAGCTTTCTTT
TRBD2	TRBV7-2	NA	TRBJ2-3	CASSRGGSGGVDTQYF	TGTGCCAGCAGCCGGGGGGGAAGCGGGGGTGTAGATACGCAGTATTTT